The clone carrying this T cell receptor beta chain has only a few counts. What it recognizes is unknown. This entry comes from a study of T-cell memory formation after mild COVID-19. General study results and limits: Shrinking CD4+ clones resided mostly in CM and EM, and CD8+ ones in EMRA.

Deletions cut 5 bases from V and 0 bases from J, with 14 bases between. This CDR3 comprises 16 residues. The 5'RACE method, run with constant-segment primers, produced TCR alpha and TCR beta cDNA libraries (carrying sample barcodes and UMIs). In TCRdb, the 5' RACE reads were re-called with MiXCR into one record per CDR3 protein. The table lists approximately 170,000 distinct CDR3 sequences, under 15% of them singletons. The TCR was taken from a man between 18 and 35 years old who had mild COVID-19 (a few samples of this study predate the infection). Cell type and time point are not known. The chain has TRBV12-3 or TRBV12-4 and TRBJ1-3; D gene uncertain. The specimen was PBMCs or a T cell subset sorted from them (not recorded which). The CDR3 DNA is TGTGCCAGCAGTCACCTGGTCTCGGGCTCTGGAAACACCATATATTTT. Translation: CASSHLVSGSGNTIYF.